Listed below are T cell receptor beta chains from one sample, sequenced in a study of T cell repertoires in cytomegalovirus infection. MiXCR was run by TCRdb on the reads, yielding one entry per CDR3 protein. This table holds about 230,000 distinct CDR3 sequences, approximately 7% found once. Specimen: PBMCs. These receptors came from a human donor in good health (CMV status not recorded). Some clones in this sample may be carry-over from other donors' samples. CDR3s include the opening cysteine and the closing phenylalanine or tryptophan. Fields, in order: clone size, V gene, D gene, J gene, CDR3 DNA, CDR3 protein. The D gene is left open where the match is weak. The listing skips clone size in some rows; elsewhere it reads once, few, many or a size class.

many,TRBV7-3,.,TRBJ2-1,TGTGCCAGCAGCTTAGGGCATAGTTCTCTCCATGAGCAGTTCTTC,CASSLGHSSLHEQFF
many,TRBV7-6,.,TRBJ2-3,TGTGCCAGCAGCTCCTCAGCGCGCGGGGTGGCAGATACGCAGTATTTT,CASSSSARGVADTQYF
many,TRBV7-9,.,TRBJ2-7,TGTGCCAGCAGCCCTCAGAAACTCGACAGGTTCTCCTACGAGCAGTACTTC,CASSPQKLDRFSYEQYF
many,TRBV7-2,.,TRBJ1-2,TGTGCCAGCAGCTTGGTTGGCTACACCTTC,CASSLVGYTF
many,TRBV2,TRBD1,TRBJ2-3,TGTGCCAGCAGTCGACAGGGATCAGATACGCAGTATTTT,CASSRQGSDTQYF
few,TRBV11-2,.,TRBJ1-1,TGTGCCAGCAGCTTAGATCGGTGGGCTGAAGCTTTCTTT,CASSLDRWAEAFF
many,TRBV20-1,.,TRBJ1-1,TGCAGTGTACCTCGAGGCACTGAAGCTTTCTTT,CSVPRGTEAFF
many,TRBV6-1,TRBD1,TRBJ2-7,TGTGCCAGCAGAATTAGACAGGGGGCATCCTACGAGCAGTACTTC,CASRIRQGASYEQYF
many,TRBV20-1,TRBD1,TRBJ2-5,TGCTCACGCCCCGGGACAGGGGACTTCGGAGATAAGACCCAGTACTTC,CSRPGTGDFGDKTQYF
many,TRBV28,.,TRBJ2-5,TGTGCCAGCAGTTCCCCCTTGGGGGGTCTTTCCCAAGAGACCCAGTACTTC,CASSSPLGGLSQETQYF
many,TRBV7-3,.,TRBJ2-2,TGTGCCAGCAGCTTGGTGGGGTTTTACACCGGGGAGCTGTTTTTT,CASSLVGFYTGELFF
.,TRBV20-1,.,TRBJ2-3,TGCAGTGCTAGCAGTGGTCCATTCACAGATACGCAGTATTTT,CSASSGPFTDTQYF
many,TRBV28,.,TRBJ1-2,TGTGCCAGCAGTATACGGCAACAGGGTTTTCCGCGGGGCTATGGCTACACCTTC,CASSIRQQGFPRGYGYTF
many,TRBV5-1,.,TRBJ2-7,TGCGCCAGCAGCTTGAACGGACCGGCCCGGGGCGAGCAGTACTTC,CASSLNGPARGEQYF
many,TRBV9,TRBD2,TRBJ2-5,TGTGCCAGCAGCGTAGGATGGACTAGCGGGCCGCGGATAGCCCAGTACTTC,CASSVGWTSGPRIAQYF
many,TRBV12-5,.,TRBJ1-6,TGTGCTAGTGGTATCAACAGCTTTAATTCACCCCTCCACTTT,CASGINSFNSPLHF
many,TRBV29-1,TRBD1,TRBJ1-2,TGCAGCGTACCCTTGGACAGGGTCTCTGGCTACACCTTC,CSVPLDRVSGYTF
.,TRBV29-1,.,TRBJ1-1,TGCAGCGTTGAAAGTAGGGGGGCGGGGAAAGCTTTCTTT,CSVESRGAGKAFF
many,TRBV7-7,TRBD1,TRBJ1-4,TGTGCTAGCAGCCCCCCGGACAGGGCAACTAATGAAAAACTGTTTTTT,CASSPPDRATNEKLFF
many,TRBV28,.,TRBJ2-2,TGTGCCAGCAGTCCCGAAACATGGCAGGACCCGACCGGGGAGCTGTTTTTT,CASSPETWQDPTGELFF
many,TRBV6-2/TRBV6-3,TRBD2,TRBJ2-5,TGTGCCAGCAGCCTTATTTCACTAGCGGGGTTTGGAGAGACCCAGTACTTC,CASSLISLAGFGETQYF
many,TRBV23-1,.,TRBJ2-1,TGCGCCAGCAGTCACCAAGACACCATTGGGGACAATGAGCAGTTCTTC,CASSHQDTIGDNEQFF
many,TRBV20-1,TRBD1,TRBJ2-7,TGCAGTGCTAGAACAGGGGGCTTCTACGAGCAGTACTTC,CSARTGGFYEQYF
many,TRBV11-1,.,TRBJ2-3,TGTGCCAGCACCCTCGAGACAGGAACGCAGTATTTT,CASTLETGTQYF
many,TRBV12-3/TRBV12-4,TRBD1,TRBJ1-3,TGTGCCAGCAGCCTTGGGACAGGGCGGTCTGGAAACACCATATATTTT,CASSLGTGRSGNTIYF
few,TRBV28,.,TRBJ1-1,TGTGCCGTTCAGGGACAGAACACTGAAGCTTTCTTT,CAVQGQNTEAFF
many,TRBV7-9,.,TRBJ2-5,TGTGCCAGCAGCTCGGGGGCCGAAGGCCAAGAGACCCAGTACTTC,CASSSGAEGQETQYF
many,TRBV5-1,.,TRBJ2-2,TGCGCCAGCAGCTTGGGACGGCTGAACACCGGGGAGCTGTTTTTT,CASSLGRLNTGELFF
.,TRBV18,.,TRBJ2-5,TGTGCCAGCTCGTCGGGGGAAGAGACCCAGTACTTC,CASSSGEETQYF
.,TRBV29-1,TRBD1,TRBJ2-2,TGCAGCGTGGAGACAGGGGATAACACCGGGGAGCTGTTTTTT,CSVETGDNTGELFF
.,TRBV28,.,TRBJ1-1,TGTGCCAGCAGTTTACGAGGGGTTTACAGCATGAACACTGAAGCTTTCTTT,CASSLRGVYSMNTEAFF
few,TRBV12-3/TRBV12-4,.,TRBJ1-1,TGTGCCAGCAGACGGGCGGGGACCCTCCGGGAAGCTTTCTTT,CASRRAGTLREAFF
many,TRBV5-1,TRBD1,TRBJ1-1,TGCGCCAGCAGCCTGGGACAGCTAGTGAACACTGAAGCTTTCTTT,CASSLGQLVNTEAFF
many,TRBV9,TRBD1,TRBJ2-1,TGTGCCAGCAGCGGCGTTACAGGGGACTCCTACAATGAGCAGTTCTTC,CASSGVTGDSYNEQFF
.,TRBV7-8,TRBD2,TRBJ2-1,TGTGCCAGCAGTCCGCGGGGGAGGAACAATGAGCAGTATTTC,CASSPRGRNNEQYF
many,TRBV28,.,TRBJ2-1,TGTGCCAGCAGTAGAGCGGTTTACAATGAGCAGTTCTTC,CASSRAVYNEQFF
many,TRBV7-2,TRBD2,TRBJ2-1,TGTGCCAGCAGCTTGGTCGGGACTACTGAGCAGTTCTTC,CASSLVGTTEQFF
many,TRBV6-1,TRBD2,TRBJ2-2,TGTGCCAGCAGAGACAGGGAGCGACTAGCGGGGCAGAACACCGGGGAGCTGTTTTTT,CASRDRERLAGQNTGELFF
many,TRBV14,TRBD1,TRBJ2-7,TGTGCCAGCAGCCAACTGGACAGGGCCCACGAGCAGTACTTC,CASSQLDRAHEQYF
many,TRBV28,.,TRBJ2-2,TGTGCCAGCAGCCCTGCGGGACACTACACCGGGGAGCTGTTTTTT,CASSPAGHYTGELFF
many,TRBV14,.,TRBJ1-2,TGTGCCAGCAGCCAAGATCGGATCTATGGCTACACCTTC,CASSQDRIYGYTF
many,TRBV6-5,TRBD2,TRBJ2-5,TGTGCCAGCAGTTTACTAGCGGGGGCTCAAGAGACCCAGTACTTC,CASSLLAGAQETQYF
many,TRBV7-2,.,TRBJ1-1,TGTGCCAGCAGCTTAGCGCGGGGAGGGCGTGCTGAAGCTTTCTTT,CASSLARGGRAEAFF
many,TRBV7-8,.,TRBJ1-1,TGTGCCAGCAGCTTAGACACTGAAGCTTTCTTT,CASSLDTEAFF
many,TRBV7-2,.,TRBJ2-6,TGTGCCAGCAGCCCGGGACCCCCCGGCGGGGCCAACGTCCTGACTTTC,CASSPGPPGGANVLTF
many,TRBV12-3/TRBV12-4,.,TRBJ1-1,TGTGCCCGCCAACCGACCTTGACGGCGCGGGGACGACAAATATTT,CARQPTLTARGRQIF
many,TRBV28,.,TRBJ2-7,TGTGCCAGCAGGCCGACAGGTACCTACGAGCAGTACTTC,CASRPTGTYEQYF
few,TRBV20-1,.,TRBJ1-5,TGCAGTGCTAGTGATGGGGGTAGAGGCAATCAGCCCCAGCATTTT,CSASDGGRGNQPQHF
many,TRBV6-2/TRBV6-3,.,TRBJ1-5,TGTGCCAGCAGTTGGTCCGGGGAGAATCAGCCCCAGCATTTT,CASSWSGENQPQHF
many,TRBV28,.,TRBJ1-5,TGTGCCAGCAGTGGAAATAGCAATCAGCCCCAGCATTTT,CASSGNSNQPQHF
many,TRBV6-6,.,TRBJ2-4,TGTGCCAGCACAGGGTTGGACATTCAGTACTTC,CASTGLDIQYF
.,TRBV27,.,TRBJ1-1,TGTGCCAGCAGTTTTTCGGGGGGGCCGGTAGACGCTTTCTTT,CASSFSGGPVDAFF
many,TRBV12-3/TRBV12-4,.,TRBJ2-2,TGTGCCAGCAGTCCCAATGGGGGCCATCGGACCGGGGAGCTGTTTTTT,CASSPNGGHRTGELFF
many,TRBV2,.,TRBJ2-3,TGTGCCAGCACTATCGGAGATACGCAGTATTTT,CASTIGDTQYF
many,TRBV28,.,TRBJ1-5,TGTGCCAGCAGTTCGGGGGCAAGGGGGAATCAGCCCCAGCATTTT,CASSSGARGNQPQHF
many,TRBV7-2,.,TRBJ2-1,TGTGCCAGCAGCTCGTTCTACAATGAGCAGTTCTTC,CASSSFYNEQFF
few,TRBV7-9,.,TRBJ2-7,TGTGCCAGCAGCTTAGCGGAAGCGGGCCGATTTTACGAGCAGTACTTC,CASSLAEAGRFYEQYF
many,TRBV7-2,.,TRBJ2-1,TGTGCCAGCAGGCCCGGACATGACCCCTACAATGAGCAGTTCTTC,CASRPGHDPYNEQFF
many,TRBV2,TRBD2,TRBJ2-1,TGTGCCAGCAGGGGCGATAGCGGGGCCTACAATGAGCAGTTCTTC,CASRGDSGAYNEQFF